These 20 T cell receptor beta chains came from one sample sequenced in a study of beta chain features in type 1 diabetes (dated by TCRdb to the late 2010s). Library prep was done by the immunoSEQ multiplex PCR assay. All of the isolated RNA was reverse transcribed with the High Capacity cDNA Reverse Transcription Kit, so expressed TCRB transcripts were sequenced. In its TCRdb copy, this immuneACCESS table keeps in-frame sequences only and misses some clones. Where compared with another copy, unresolved V genes explain less than half of these, and the others have no known cause. The sample table holds around 300,000 clones, of which about 7.8% were seen once. The biggest ten clones account for 1% of the sample. Sequencing was carried out using central memory CD4+ T cells from blood. Receptors originate from a woman younger than 35 in good health.

V gene TRBV5-4 combines with J gene TRBJ2-2, with D unclear. Trimming cost V 3 bases and J 6 bases, with 9 bases left between them. The CDR3 contains 13 residues. Germline V gene lookup returns CDR1 SGHNT and CDR2 YYREEE (reference sequence). The DNA for the CDR3 is TGTGCCAGCAGCTCTTCGCGACCCGGGGAGCTGTTTTTT. It is translated as CASSSSRPGELFF. The full variable domain, its missing parts supplied by reference TRBV5-4 and TRBJ2-2, is ETGVTQSPTHLIKTRGQQVTLRCSSQSGHNTVSWYQQALGQGPQFIFQYYREEENGRGNFPPRFSGLQFPNYSSELNVNALELDDSALYLCASSSSRPGELFFGEGSRLTVL.

This clone was seen more than once but under ten times. The genes are TRBV7-2 and TRBJ2-3; 11 bases line up with TRBD2. The germline CDR1 and CDR2 sequences are SGHTA and FQGNSA. CDR3 length: 14 amino acids. V gave up 5 bases and J gave up 3 bases; unmatched junction bases: 1. CDR3 sequence (DNA): TGTGCCAGCAGCCGACTAGCGGGGACAGATACGCAGTATTTT. Residues: CASSRLAGTDTQYF.

This clone has ten or more counts. The chain combines TRBV5-4 with TRBJ2-1, with 8 positions matching TRBD2. This CDR3 contains 13 residues. Germline V gene lookup returns CDR1 SGHNT and CDR2 YYREEE (reference sequence). Trimming at V came to 3 bases and at J to 10 bases, leaving 6 bases not matched to a gene. CDR3 coding DNA: TGTGCCAGCAGCTACGAGGGCGGGAGGGAGCAGTTCTTC. Amino acids: CASSYEGGREQFF.

This clone was picked up a small number of times. The V gene is TRBV2, the J gene TRBJ1-4; a possible D gene is TRBD1 (6 bases). This CDR3 has 16 residues. V lost 4 bases and J lost 3, with 15 bases in between. Germline CDR1 SNHLY, CDR2 FYNNEI. CDR3 sequence reads: CASSAYGGAANEKLFF. The CDR3 DNA reads as TGTGCCAGCAGTGCGTATGGGGGCGCAGCTAATGAAAAACTGTTTTTT.

This clone was counted a few times. This chain connects TRBV7-9 to TRBJ2-2, with D perhaps assigned TRBD1 or TRBD2 (5 bases each). V shed 0 bases and J shed 5 bases, with 13 bases lying between them. The CDR3 consists of 16 residues. Germline V gives CDR1 SEHNR, CDR2 FQNEAQ (reference sequence). As DNA, the CDR3 is TGTGCCAGCAGCTTAGCGTCCGGCAGGGAGACCGGGGAGCTGTTTTTT. Its protein is CASSLASGRETGELFF.

V gene TRBV7-2 combines with J gene TRBJ2-5; the D is unclear. Deletions cut 5 bases from V and 6 bases from J, with 10 bases between. There are 12 residues in the CDR3. Germline lookup yields CDR1 SGHTA and CDR2 FQGNSA. This CDR3 is CASSQKIQTQYF. The DNA for the CDR3 is TGTGCCAGCAGCCAGAAGATCCAGACCCAGTACTTC.

The rearrangement joins TRBV5-6 to TRBJ2-5; D is perhaps TRBD1 (6 bases). Trimming left V 6 bases short and J 5 bases short, with 17 bases between. Germline CDR1 reads SGHDT; CDR2 reads YYEEEE. The length of the CDR3 is 14 residues. CDR3 DNA sequence: TGTGCCAGCATTTCCCAAGGGGGTCGGGAGACCCAGTACTTC. Amino acids: CASISQGGRETQYF. The full variable domain, completed using reference TRBV5-6 and TRBJ2-5, is DAGVTQSPTHLIKTRGQQVTLRCSPKSGHDTVSWYQQALGQGPQFIFQYYEEEERQRGNFPDRFSGHQFPNYSSELNVNALLLGDSALYLCASISQGGRETQYFGPGTRLLVL.

V usage is TRBV12-5 and J usage is TRBJ2-3; 14 bases match TRBD2. The trim removed 0 bases at V and 3 bases at J, leaving 5 bases unmatched. This CDR3 has 18 amino acids. Germline values: CDR1 LGHNT, CDR2 FRNRAP. The CDR3 DNA sequence: TGTGCTAGTGGTTTGGTACTGACTAGCGGGAGGGTAACAGATACGCAGTATTTT. This encodes CASGLVLTSGRVTDTQYF.

This clone was observed a few times. The rearrangement uses TRBV18 and TRBJ1-4, with D unclear. Germline V gene lookup returns CDR1 KGHSH and CDR2 LQKENI. Trimming stripped 5 bases from V and 4 bases from J, with 8 bases between. The CDR3 has 13 amino acids. The CDR3 here is CASSAGVNEKLFF. As DNA, the CDR3 is TGTGCCAGCTCAGCCGGGGTTAATGAAAAACTGTTTTTT. The full variable domain, with the rest looked up from reference TRBV18 and TRBJ1-4, is NAGVMQNPRHLVRRRGQEARLRCSPMKGHSHVYWYRQLPEEGLKFMVYLQKENIIDESGMPKERFSAEFPKEGPSILRIQQVVRGDSAAYFCASSAGVNEKLFFGSGTQLSVL.

This clone showed up just a few times. J is TRBJ1-2 and V is TRBV11-3; D ambiguous. V lost 1 base and J lost 8, with 11 bases in between. Germline assignment: CDR1 SGHNT and CDR2 YENEEA. CDR3 length: 13 residues. The CDR3 DNA reads as TGTGCCAGCAGCTTAGCCGGTCAACTGGGCTACACCTTC. Its translation is CASSLAGQLGYTF.

The gene calls are TRBV7-2 and TRBJ2-5; 9 nucleotides agree with TRBD2. J gave up 4 bases and V 5 bases, and 8 bases lay outside the gene matches. The germline gives CDR1 SGHTA, CDR2 FQGNSA. The CDR3 is made up of 15 amino acids. As DNA, the CDR3 is TGTGCCAGCAGCCGTCCAGCGGGGGGCGCAGAGACCCAGTACTTC. It yields the protein CASSRPAGGAETQYF. Full variable domain (missing parts from reference TRBV7-2 and TRBJ2-5): GAGVSQSPSNKVTEKGKDVELRCDPISGHTALYWYRQSLGQGLEFLIYFQGNSAPDKSGLPSDRFSAERTGGSVSTLTIQRTQQEDSAVYLCASSRPAGGAETQYFGPGTRLLVL.

The V and J genes are TRBV29-1 and TRBJ1-1, with D perhaps TRBD1 (6 bases). The germline CDR1 and CDR2 sequences are SQVTM and ANQGSEA. The CDR3 spans 13 residues. Trimming left V 5 bases short and J 5 bases short, with 15 bases between. The chain's CDR3 is CSVLPRGGTEAFF. The DNA for the CDR3 is TGCAGCGTTCTACCCAGGGGAGGTACTGAAGCTTTCTTT.

This clone was seen a few times. The chain carries TRBV7-8 and TRBJ1-5, with a weak D call TRBD1 (5 bases). Germline loops: CDR1 SGHVS, CDR2 FQNEAQ. V lost 5 bases, J lost 4 bases, and 15 bases lay in between. The CDR3 spans 15 residues. The CDR3 DNA reads TGTGCCAGCAGCCCTGCCTTAAGGGGAAATCAGCCCCAGCATTTT. Translating gives CASSPALRGNQPQHF.

This clone was seen a few times. The chain's CDR3 is CASSELQYNEQFF. The DNA for the CDR3 is TGTGCCAGCAGTGAGTTGCAGTACAATGAGCAGTTCTTC. V and J are TRBV2 and TRBJ2-1; D is undetermined. Trimming pared 3 bases from V and 4 bases from J, leaving 7 bases between. This CDR3 is 13 amino acids long. CDR1 and CDR2 (germline): SNHLY, FYNNEI.

This rearrangement joins TRBV25-1 to TRBJ1-3; D not certain. This CDR3 is built from 12 residues. CDR1 MGHDK and CDR2 SYGVNS come from the germline V gene. The ends were cut back, 3 bases at V and 4 bases at J, with 4 bases in the middle. The DNA for the CDR3 is TGTGCCAGCAGTGACCAGGGAAACACCATATATTTT. This sequence encodes CASSDQGNTIYF.

The chain recombines TRBV5-1 with TRBJ2-5; D is uncertain. With 2 bases removed from V and 3 bases from J, the gap between germline ends came to 8 bases. CDR3 length: 13 residues. CDR1 and CDR2 from the germline V gene are SGHRS and YFSETQ. DNA for the CDR3: TGCGCCAGCAGCTTTGGCCCTGAAGAGACCCAGTACTTC. It encodes CASSFGPEETQYF.

This clone was counted at least ten times. V and J are TRBV7-2 and TRBJ2-5, with 15 bases fitting TRBD2. V trimming: 5 bases; J trimming: 8 bases; junction bases outside the gene matches: 3. The CDR3 has 14 amino acids. Germline CDR1 is SGHTA and CDR2 is FQGNSA. Here the CDR3 reads CASSTGLAGGTQYF. CDR3 DNA: TGTGCCAGCAGCACGGGACTAGCGGGAGGAACCCAGTACTTC.

This clone has at least ten counts. The chain joins TRBV15 to TRBJ1-2; no reliable D call. Germline V CDR1 and CDR2: LNHNV, YYDKDF (reference sequence). The CDR3 covers 13 residues. V gave up 1 base and J gave up 8 bases, with 11 bases separating them. The CDR3 DNA follows: TGTGCCACCAGCAGAGTAGGGCGAGGAGGCTACACCTTC. It translates to CATSRVGRGGYTF.

The chain is built from TRBV9 and TRBJ2-2; D may be TRBD1 (5 bases). This CDR3 is 15 amino acids long. Germline lookup yields CDR1 SGDLS and CDR2 YYNGEE. V dropped 5 bases and J dropped 7 bases, with 18 bases sitting between them. The CDR3 loop reads CASSPQGSSSGELFF. CDR3 DNA: TGTGCCAGCAGTCCCCAGGGAAGTTCCAGCGGGGAGCTGTTTTTT.

This CDR3 reads CASSLGQAKDTQYF. CDR3 DNA sequence: TGCGCCAGCAGCTTGGGCCAGGCTAAAGATACGCAGTATTTT. The rearrangement uses TRBV5-1 and TRBJ2-3; D is unclear. The CDR3 runs to 14 residues. Germline V lookup: CDR1 SGHRS, CDR2 YFSETQ. Trimming left V 0 bases short and J 5 bases short, with 10 bases between.